Listed here are 12 T cell receptor beta chains from one sample, sequenced in a study of cytomegalovirus exposure and HLA in healthy donors. A multiplex PCR was run with 60 Vbeta primers and 13 Jbeta primers. Clones were sequenced by immunoSEQ multiplex PCR, and TCRdb holds only the in-frame ones, with some missing. The table has 150,000 to 250,000 clones, roughly 79% seen once. Sequenced sample: PBMCs. These receptors were obtained from a man younger than 45 in good health and CMV-seronegative.

This chain uses TRBV6-5 with TRBJ2-1; 12 nucleotides line up with TRBD2. J lost 8 bases, V lost 8 bases, and 7 bases had no gene match. The germline CDR1 and CDR2 sequences are MNHEY and SVGAGI. The CDR3 contains 14 residues. The CDR3 DNA is TGTGCCAGCTCTCTAGCGGGAGGGCCCTATGAGCAGTTCTTC. Protein sequence: CASSLAGGPYEQFF.

This clone was seen just once. The CDR3 loop is CASSLDLAALSYEQYF. In DNA, the CDR3 is TGCGCCAGCAGCTTGGATTTAGCTGCCCTTTCCTACGAGCAGTACTTC. The gene calls are TRBV5-1 and TRBJ2-7; unclear D gene. The CDR3 has 16 amino acids. With 0 bases removed from V and 1 base from J, the gap between germline ends came to 14 bases. Per germline, CDR1 SGHRS and CDR2 YFSETQ.

The rearrangement links TRBV4-1 to TRBJ2-4; TRBD1 is a possible D gene (6 bases). The germline V and J ends were trimmed by 0 bases and 2 bases, with 11 bases remaining between them. CDR1 and CDR2 from the germline V gene are MGHRA and YSYEKL. There are 16 residues in the CDR3. DNA for the CDR3: TGCGCCAGCAGCCAAGAAGACAGGTTCTCCAAAAACATTCAGTACTTC. Translation: CASSQEDRFSKNIQYF.

This clone was counted between two and nine times. The chain employs TRBV28 and TRBJ2-6, with D possibly being TRBD2 (5 bases). Germline assignment: CDR1 MDHEN and CDR2 SYDVKM. V was trimmed by 5 bases and J by 0 bases, leaving 14 bases between them. There are 17 residues in the CDR3. The CDR3 loop is CASSPLARSSGANVLTF. CDR3 in DNA: TGTGCCAGCAGTCCATTAGCGAGAAGCTCTGGGGCCAACGTCCTGACTTTC.

The chain uses TRBV7-2 and TRBJ2-5, with D possibly matching TRBD1 (5 bases). The CDR3 is 13 amino acids. Germline V gene lookup returns CDR1 SGHTA and CDR2 FQGNSA. V dropped 3 bases and J dropped 2 bases, with 7 bases sitting between them. The chain's CDR3 is CASSFAGQETQYF. The CDR3 DNA follows: TGTGCCAGCAGCTTTGCAGGGCAAGAGACCCAGTACTTC. The full variable domain, its missing parts supplied by reference TRBV7-2 and TRBJ2-5, is GAGVSQSPSNKVTEKGKDVELRCDPISGHTALYWYRQSLGQGLEFLIYFQGNSAPDKSGLPSDRFSAERTGGSVSTLTIQRTQQEDSAVYLCASSFAGQETQYFGPGTRLLVL.

The V gene is TRBV19, the J gene TRBJ2-3; 7 nucleotides align to TRBD2. The V gene end was trimmed by 6 bases and the J gene end by 6 bases; junction bases not matched to a gene: 3. The CDR3 covers 12 residues. CDR1 and CDR2 (germline): LNHDA, SQIVND (reference sequence). The CDR3 DNA is TGTGCCAGTAGCCCGGGGGGTGATACGCAGTATTTT. It is translated as CASSPGGDTQYF.

This chain links TRBV18 with TRBJ2-3, with TRBD2 matching over 10 bases. Germline assignment: CDR1 KGHSH and CDR2 LQKENI. J gave up 2 bases and V 3 bases, and 5 bases lay outside the gene matches. This CDR3 region has 16 residues. CDR3 nucleotide sequence: TGTGCCAGCTCACCCCAGACTAGCGGGTACACAGATACGCAGTATTTT. Translated: CASSPQTSGYTDTQYF.

V is TRBV5-1 and J is TRBJ1-2, with 8 positions matching TRBD1. The V gene's germline CDR1 is SGHRS and CDR2 YFSETQ. The V segment lost 0 bases and the J segment 4 bases; nucleotides outside the gene matches: 8. This CDR3 comprises 16 residues. The CDR3 protein is CASSLAFGQGAYGYTF. Written as DNA, the CDR3 is TGCGCCAGCAGCTTGGCTTTCGGACAGGGCGCCTATGGCTACACCTTC.

The genes are TRBV5-1 and TRBJ2-5, with 9 bases lining up with TRBD1. CDR1 SGHRS and CDR2 YFSETQ come from the germline V gene. The CDR3 extends over 17 amino acids. The junction had 13 bases not matched to a gene; V was cut back by 4 bases and J by 3 bases. The CDR3 sequence is CASSTDRGLMAEETQYF. The CDR3 bases are TGCGCCAGCAGCACGGACAGGGGTCTTATGGCCGAAGAGACCCAGTACTTC.

The chain recombines TRBV13 with TRBJ2-3; TRBD2 aligns across 13 bases. The germline V gene encodes CDR1 PRHDT and CDR2 FYEKMQ (reference sequence). V gave up 2 bases and J gave up 4 bases; unmatched junction bases: 18. This CDR3 comprises 21 residues. In DNA form, the CDR3 reads TGTGCCAGCAGCTTATGGGGACCTACTAGCGGGAGGGCCAAGACCGCAGATACGCAGTATTTT. The encoded protein is CASSLWGPTSGRAKTADTQYF.

This clone was seen only a few times. The V gene is TRBV25-1, the J gene TRBJ2-3; D is undetermined. V lost 1 base to trimming and J lost 5 bases, with 4 bases between them. The CDR3 covers 12 residues. The germline V gene encodes CDR1 MGHDK and CDR2 SYGVNS. The CDR3 protein is CASSELEDTQYF. CDR3 in DNA: TGTGCCAGCAGTGAATTAGAAGATACGCAGTATTTT. The full variable domain, completed using reference TRBV25-1 and TRBJ2-3, is EADIYQTPRYLVIGTGKKITLECSQTMGHDKMYWYQQDPGMELHLIHYSYGVNSTEKGDLSSESTVSRIRTEHFPLTLESARPSHTSQYLCASSELEDTQYFGPGTRLTVL.

CDR3 region: CASRKDSNTGELFF. The DNA for the CDR3 is TGTGCCAGCAGGAAGGACTCTAACACCGGGGAGCTGTTTTTT. The chain employs TRBV2 and TRBJ2-2, with a possible D match to TRBD2 (5 bases). V was pared by 6 bases and J by 2 bases, with 10 bases between. Germline V lookup: CDR1 SNHLY, CDR2 FYNNEI. The CDR3 runs to 14 residues.